This T cell receptor beta chain was obtained from a study of T cells expressing NK-cell markers. Across the whole study: Seven sequenced donors out of eight were HCMV-seropositive, one seronegative.

Comments on this clonotype: Its antigen is as yet unknown.

Study conclusions and caveats: In five or six donors, dominant NKG2C+ clonotypes were roughly 1.0-7.5% of CD8+ T cells. The CD3+CD56-NKG2C+ fraction was also led by these clonotypes in a few donors.

TCRdb reworked the 5' RACE reads into one entry per CDR3 protein, no DNA. The sample table sets out 350,000 to 400,000 distinct CDR3 sequences. Sequencing input: blood T cells: a sorted CD56 or NKG2C T cell subset, CD4+ or CD8+ T cells, or bulk PBMC T cells (not recorded which). The receptor's source is a woman aged 50 to 60 in good health.

CDR3 sequence: CASSQERQTNEKLFF. The V gene is TRBV4-1, the J gene TRBJ1-4; TCRdb's D call, TRBD1, is unchecked because there is no DNA. From germline, CDR1 is MGHRA and CDR2 YSYEKL. The CDR3 is made up of 15 amino acids.